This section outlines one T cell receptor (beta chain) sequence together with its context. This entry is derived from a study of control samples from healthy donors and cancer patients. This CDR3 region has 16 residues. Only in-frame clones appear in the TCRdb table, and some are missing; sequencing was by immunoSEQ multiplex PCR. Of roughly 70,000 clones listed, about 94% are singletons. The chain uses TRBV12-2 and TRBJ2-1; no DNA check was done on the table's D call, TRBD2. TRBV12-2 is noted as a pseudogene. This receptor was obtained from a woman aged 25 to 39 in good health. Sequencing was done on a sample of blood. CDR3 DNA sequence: TGTGCAAGTCGCCGACTCATTGACGCAGTACAAAATGAGCAGTTCTTC. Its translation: CASRRLIDAVQNEQFF.